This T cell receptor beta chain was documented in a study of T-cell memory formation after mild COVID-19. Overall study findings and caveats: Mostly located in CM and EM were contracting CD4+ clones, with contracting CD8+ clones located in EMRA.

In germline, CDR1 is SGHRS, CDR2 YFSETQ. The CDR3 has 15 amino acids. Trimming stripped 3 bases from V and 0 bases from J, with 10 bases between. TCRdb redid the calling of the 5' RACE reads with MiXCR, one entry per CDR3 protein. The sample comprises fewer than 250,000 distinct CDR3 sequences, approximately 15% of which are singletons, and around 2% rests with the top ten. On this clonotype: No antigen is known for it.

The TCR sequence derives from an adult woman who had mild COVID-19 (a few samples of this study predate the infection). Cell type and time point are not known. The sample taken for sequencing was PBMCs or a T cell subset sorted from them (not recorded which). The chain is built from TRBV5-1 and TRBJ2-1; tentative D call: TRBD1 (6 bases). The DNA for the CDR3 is TGCGCCAGCAGCTCCGTACAGGGCTCCTACAATGAGCAGTTCTTC. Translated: CASSSVQGSYNEQFF.